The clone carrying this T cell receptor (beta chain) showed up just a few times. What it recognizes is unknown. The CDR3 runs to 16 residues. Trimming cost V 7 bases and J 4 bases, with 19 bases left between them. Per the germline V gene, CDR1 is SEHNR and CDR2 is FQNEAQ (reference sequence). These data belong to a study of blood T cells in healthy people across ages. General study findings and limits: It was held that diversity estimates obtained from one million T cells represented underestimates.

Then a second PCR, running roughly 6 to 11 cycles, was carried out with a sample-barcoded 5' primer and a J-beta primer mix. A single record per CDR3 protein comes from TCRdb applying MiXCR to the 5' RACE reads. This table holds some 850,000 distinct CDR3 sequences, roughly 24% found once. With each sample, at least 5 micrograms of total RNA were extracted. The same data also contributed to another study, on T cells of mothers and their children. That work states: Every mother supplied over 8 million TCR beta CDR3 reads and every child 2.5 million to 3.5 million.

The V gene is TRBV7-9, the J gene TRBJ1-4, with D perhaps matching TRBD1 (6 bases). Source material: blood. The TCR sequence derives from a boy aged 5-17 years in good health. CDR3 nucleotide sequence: TGTGCCAGCACGCAGCTTAACAGGGCGGGTAATGAAAAACTGTTTTTT. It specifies CASTQLNRAGNEKLFF.